This T cell receptor (beta chain) was obtained from a study of blood T cell repertoires in COVID-19. Overall study: The samples span acute and convalescent COVID-19 from the United States, Italy and Spain. PBMCs, B-cell-depleted T cells, or T cells were the source of the cDNA or gDNA that made up the material.

Per the original data handling: Estimated nucleated cell counts came from reference gene primer amplification. The repertoire was sequenced with immunoSEQ multiplex PCR; TCRdb's copy has only in-frame clones and lacks some. From that table come the V and J calls and clone size; the DNA was used to work out D and trimming. This sample has approximately 670,000 clones, with 75% to 90% found just once. This clone is a singleton in its sample. Deletions cut 7 bases from V and 3 bases from J, with 18 bases between. The CDR3 runs to 15 residues. Germline CDR1 SNHLY, CDR2 FYNNEI. The V and J genes are TRBV2 and TRBJ1-1; TRBD1 might be the D (5 bases). This clonotype originated in a woman aged 18-29 years with acute or convalescent COVID-19. Sequenced input: peripheral blood. CDR3 protein: CASTDPNRGDTEAFF. The CDR3 bases are TGTGCCAGCACCGACCCCAATCGGGGGGACACTGAAGCTTTCTTT.